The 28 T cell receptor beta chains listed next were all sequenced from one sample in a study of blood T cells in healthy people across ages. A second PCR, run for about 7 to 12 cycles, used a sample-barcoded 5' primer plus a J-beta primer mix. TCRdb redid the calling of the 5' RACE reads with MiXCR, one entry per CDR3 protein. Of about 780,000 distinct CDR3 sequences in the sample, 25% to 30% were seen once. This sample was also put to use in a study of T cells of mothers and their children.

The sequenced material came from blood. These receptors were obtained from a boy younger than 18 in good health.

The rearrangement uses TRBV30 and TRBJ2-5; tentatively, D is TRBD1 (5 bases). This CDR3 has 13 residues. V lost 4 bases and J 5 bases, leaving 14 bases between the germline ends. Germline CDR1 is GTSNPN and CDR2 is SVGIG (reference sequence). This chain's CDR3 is CAWKGPLGETQYF. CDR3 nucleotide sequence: TGTGCCTGGAAGGGGCCATTGGGTGAGACCCAGTACTTC.

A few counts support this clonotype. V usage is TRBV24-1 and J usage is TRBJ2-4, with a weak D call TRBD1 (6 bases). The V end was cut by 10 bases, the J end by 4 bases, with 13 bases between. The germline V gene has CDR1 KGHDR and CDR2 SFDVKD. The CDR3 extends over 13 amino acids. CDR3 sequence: CATRTASKNIQYF. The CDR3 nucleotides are TGTGCCACAAGGACAGCCTCTAAAAACATTCAGTACTTC.

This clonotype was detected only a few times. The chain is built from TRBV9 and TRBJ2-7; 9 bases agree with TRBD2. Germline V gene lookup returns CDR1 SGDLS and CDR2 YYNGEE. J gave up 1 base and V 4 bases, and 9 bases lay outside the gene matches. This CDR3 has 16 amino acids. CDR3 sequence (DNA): TGTGCCAGCAGCCCCCGTTCTAGCGGGGTTTCCTACGAGCAGTACTTC. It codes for CASSPRSSGVSYEQYF.

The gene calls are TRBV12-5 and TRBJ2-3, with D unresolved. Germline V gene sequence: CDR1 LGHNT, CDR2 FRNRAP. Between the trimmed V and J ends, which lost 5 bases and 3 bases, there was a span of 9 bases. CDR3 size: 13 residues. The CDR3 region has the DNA TGTGCTAGTGGTACGGTTCCGACAGATACGCAGTATTTT. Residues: CASGTVPTDTQYF.

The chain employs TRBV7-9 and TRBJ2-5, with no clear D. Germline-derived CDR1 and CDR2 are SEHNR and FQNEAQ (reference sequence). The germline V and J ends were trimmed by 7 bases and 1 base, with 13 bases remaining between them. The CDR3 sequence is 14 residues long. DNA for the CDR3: TGTGCCAGCACCACCTGGGATATCCAAGAGACCCAGTACTTC. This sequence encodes CASTTWDIQETQYF.

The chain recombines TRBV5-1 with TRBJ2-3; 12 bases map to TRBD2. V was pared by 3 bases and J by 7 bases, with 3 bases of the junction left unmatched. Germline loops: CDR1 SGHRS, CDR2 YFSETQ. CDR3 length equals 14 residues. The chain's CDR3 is CASSSGLAGYTQYF. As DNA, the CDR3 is TGCGCCAGCAGCTCCGGACTAGCGGGGTATACGCAGTATTTT. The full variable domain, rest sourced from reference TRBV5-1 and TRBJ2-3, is KAGVTQTPRYLIKTRGQQVTLSCSPISGHRSVSWYQQTPGQGLQFLFEYFSETQRNKGNFPGRFSGRQFSNSRSEMNVSTLELGDSALYLCASSSGLAGYTQYFGPGTRLTVL.

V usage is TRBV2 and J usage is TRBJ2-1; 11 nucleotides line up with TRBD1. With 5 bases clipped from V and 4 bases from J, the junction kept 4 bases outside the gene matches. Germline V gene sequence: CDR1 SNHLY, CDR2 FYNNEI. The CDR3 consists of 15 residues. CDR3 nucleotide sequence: TGTGCCAGCAGTAAGGGACAGGGGGTATACAATGAGCAGTTCTTC. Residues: CASSKGQGVYNEQFF.

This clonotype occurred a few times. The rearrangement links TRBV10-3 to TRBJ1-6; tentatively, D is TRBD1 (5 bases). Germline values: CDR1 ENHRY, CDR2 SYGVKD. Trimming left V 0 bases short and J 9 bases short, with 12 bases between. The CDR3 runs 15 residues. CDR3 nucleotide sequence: TGTGCCATCAGTGAGTCAGGCAGGGACGGTTCACCCCTCCACTTT. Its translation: CAISESGRDGSPLHF.

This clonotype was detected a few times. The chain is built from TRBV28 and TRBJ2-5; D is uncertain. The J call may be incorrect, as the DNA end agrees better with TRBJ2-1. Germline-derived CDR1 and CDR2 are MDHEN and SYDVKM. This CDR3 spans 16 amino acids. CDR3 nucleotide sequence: TGTGCCAGCAGCCGTCCTGAGAGGCGGACCTACAATGAGCAGTTCTTC. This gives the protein CASSRPERRTYNEQFF.

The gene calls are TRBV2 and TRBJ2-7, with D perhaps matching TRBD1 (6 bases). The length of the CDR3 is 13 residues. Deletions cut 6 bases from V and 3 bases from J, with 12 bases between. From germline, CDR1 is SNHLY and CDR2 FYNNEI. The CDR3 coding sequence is TGTGCCAGCAGGCAGGGGCTTGGCTACGAGCAGTACTTC. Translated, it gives CASRQGLGYEQYF.

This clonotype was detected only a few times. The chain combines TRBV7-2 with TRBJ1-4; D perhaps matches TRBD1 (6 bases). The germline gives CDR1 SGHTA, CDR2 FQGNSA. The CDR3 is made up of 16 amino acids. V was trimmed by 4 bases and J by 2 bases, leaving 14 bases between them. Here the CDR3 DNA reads TGTGCCAGCAGCTCACAGGGCCCGGGTACTAATGAAAAACTGTTTTTT. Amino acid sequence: CASSSQGPGTNEKLFF.

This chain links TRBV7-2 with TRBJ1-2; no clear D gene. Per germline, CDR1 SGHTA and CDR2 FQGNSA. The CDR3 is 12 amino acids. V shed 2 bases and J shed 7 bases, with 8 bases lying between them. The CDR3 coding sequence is TGTGCCAGCAGCTTAAGCATGTCTGGCTACACCTTC. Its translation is CASSLSMSGYTF.

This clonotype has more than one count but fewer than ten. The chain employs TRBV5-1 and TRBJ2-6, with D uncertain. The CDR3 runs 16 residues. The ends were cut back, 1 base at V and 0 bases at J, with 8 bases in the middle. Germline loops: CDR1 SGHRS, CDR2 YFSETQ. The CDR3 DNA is TGCGCCAGCAGCTTGCAGGCTCGCTCTGGGGCCAACGTCCTGACTTTC. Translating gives CASSLQARSGANVLTF.

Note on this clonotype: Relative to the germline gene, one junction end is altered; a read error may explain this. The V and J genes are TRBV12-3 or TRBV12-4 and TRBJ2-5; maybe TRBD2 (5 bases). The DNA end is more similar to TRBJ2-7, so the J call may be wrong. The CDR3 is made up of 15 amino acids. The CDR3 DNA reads TGTGCTAGCAGTCCAAAGCGGCCTCCTAGCCACGAGCAGTACTTC. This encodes CASSPKRPPSHEQYF.

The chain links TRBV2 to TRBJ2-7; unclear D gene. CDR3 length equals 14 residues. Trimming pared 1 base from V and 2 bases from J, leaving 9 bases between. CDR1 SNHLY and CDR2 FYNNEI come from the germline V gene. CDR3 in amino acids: CASSEVRSAYEQYF. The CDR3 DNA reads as TGTGCCAGCAGTGAAGTGCGTAGTGCCTACGAGCAGTACTTC.

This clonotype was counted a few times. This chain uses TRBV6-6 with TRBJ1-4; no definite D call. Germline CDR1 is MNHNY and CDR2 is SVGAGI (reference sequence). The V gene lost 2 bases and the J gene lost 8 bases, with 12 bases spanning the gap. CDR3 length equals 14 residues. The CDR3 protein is CASSYTREQEKLFF. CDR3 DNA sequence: TGTGCCAGCAGTTACACCCGGGAGCAGGAAAAACTGTTTTTT.

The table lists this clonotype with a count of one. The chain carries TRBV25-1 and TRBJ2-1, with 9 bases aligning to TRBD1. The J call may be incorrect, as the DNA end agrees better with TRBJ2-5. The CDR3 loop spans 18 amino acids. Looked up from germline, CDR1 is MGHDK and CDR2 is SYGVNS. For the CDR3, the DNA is TGTGCCAGCAGTGAAAGGGGGGCCACAGGGGGCGTCTTAGAGACCCAGTACTTC. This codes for CASSERGATGGVLETQYF.

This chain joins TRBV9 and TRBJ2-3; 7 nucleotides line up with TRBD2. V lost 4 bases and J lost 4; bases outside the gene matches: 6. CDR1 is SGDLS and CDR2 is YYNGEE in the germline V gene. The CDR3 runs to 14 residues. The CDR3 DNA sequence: TGTGCCAGCAGCATACTTGGGGGGGCAGATACGCAGTATTTT. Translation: CASSILGGADTQYF.

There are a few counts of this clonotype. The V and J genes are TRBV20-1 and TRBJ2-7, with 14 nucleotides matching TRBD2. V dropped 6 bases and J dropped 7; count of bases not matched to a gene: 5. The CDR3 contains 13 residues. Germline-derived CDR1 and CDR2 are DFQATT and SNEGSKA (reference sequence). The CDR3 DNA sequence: TGCAGTGCCGCGTGGACTAGCGGGAGGGAGCAGTACTTC. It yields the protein CSAAWTSGREQYF.

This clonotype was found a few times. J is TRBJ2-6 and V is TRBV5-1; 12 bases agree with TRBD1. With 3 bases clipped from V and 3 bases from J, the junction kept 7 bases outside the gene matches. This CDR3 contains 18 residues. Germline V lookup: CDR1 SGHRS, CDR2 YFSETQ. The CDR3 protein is CASSSAGTGGSGANVLTF. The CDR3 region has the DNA TGCGCCAGCAGCTCGGCCGGGACAGGGGGCAGTGGGGCCAACGTCCTGACTTTC.

Written as DNA, the CDR3 is TGTGCCACCAGTGGAGGGATAAGCAATCAGCCCCAGCATTTT. It yields the protein CATSGGISNQPQHF. V is TRBV24-1 and J is TRBJ1-5; D not certain. V was clipped by 5 bases and J by 1 base, with 8 bases between them. The V gene's germline CDR1 is KGHDR and CDR2 SFDVKD. This CDR3 contains 14 residues.

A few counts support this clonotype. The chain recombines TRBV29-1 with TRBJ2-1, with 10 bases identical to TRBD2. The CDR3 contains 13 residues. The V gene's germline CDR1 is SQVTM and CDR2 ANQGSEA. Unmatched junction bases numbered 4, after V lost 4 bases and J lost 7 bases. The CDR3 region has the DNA TGCAGCGTTGCTCTAGCGGGAGAGAATGAGCAGTTCTTC. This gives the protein CSVALAGENEQFF.

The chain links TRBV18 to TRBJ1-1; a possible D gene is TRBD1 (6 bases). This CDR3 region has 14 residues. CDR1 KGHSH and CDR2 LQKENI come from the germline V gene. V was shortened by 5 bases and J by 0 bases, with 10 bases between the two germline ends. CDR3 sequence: CASSSGGMNTEAFF. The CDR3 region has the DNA TGTGCCAGCTCATCGGGGGGCATGAACACTGAAGCTTTCTTT.

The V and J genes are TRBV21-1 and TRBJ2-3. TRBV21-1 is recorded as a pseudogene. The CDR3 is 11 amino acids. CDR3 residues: CARPGTDTQYF. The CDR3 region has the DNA TGTGCCAGGCCAGGCACAGATACGCAGTATTTT.

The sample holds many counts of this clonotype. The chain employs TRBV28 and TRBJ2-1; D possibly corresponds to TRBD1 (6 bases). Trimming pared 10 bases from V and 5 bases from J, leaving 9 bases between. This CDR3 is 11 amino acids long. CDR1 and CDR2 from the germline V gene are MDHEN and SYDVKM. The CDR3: CATQGNNEQFF. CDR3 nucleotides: TGTGCCACCCAGGGGAACAATGAGCAGTTCTTC. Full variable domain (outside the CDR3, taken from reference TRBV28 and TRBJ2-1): DVKVTQSSRYLVKRTGEKVFLECVQDMDHENMFWYRQDPGLGLRLIYFSYDVKMKEKGDIPEGYSVSREKKERFSLILESASTNQTSMYLCATQGNNEQFFGPGTRLTVL.

The CDR3 coding sequence is TGTGCCACCAGGGGACTCCTAGTCACAGATACGCAGTATTTT. Translation gives CATRGLLVTDTQYF. The chain uses TRBV2 and TRBJ2-3; D may be TRBD1 or TRBD2 (6 bases each). Germline CDR1 and CDR2: SNHLY and FYNNEI. V was pared by 10 bases and J by 2 bases, with 16 bases between. This CDR3 is 14 amino acids long.

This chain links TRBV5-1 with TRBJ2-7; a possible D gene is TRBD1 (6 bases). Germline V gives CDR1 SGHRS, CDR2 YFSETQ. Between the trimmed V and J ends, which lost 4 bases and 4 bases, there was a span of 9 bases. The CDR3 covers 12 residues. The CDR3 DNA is TGCGCCAGCAGCGTTCAGGGGTACGAGCAGTACTTC. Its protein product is CASSVQGYEQYF.

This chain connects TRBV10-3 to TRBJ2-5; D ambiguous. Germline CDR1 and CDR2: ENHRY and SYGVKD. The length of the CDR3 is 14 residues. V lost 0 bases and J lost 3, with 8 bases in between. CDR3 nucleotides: TGTGCCATCAGTGAGTCCAAGAGTAAAGAGACCCAGTACTTC. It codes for CAISESKSKETQYF.